The 18 T cell receptor beta chains presented below share a single source sample, sequenced in a study of T cells in Graves' hyperthyroidism and ophthalmopathy. Amplified TCR beta CDR3 regions derived from RNA transcripts. Using the HTBI primer set, a first-round RT-PCR was run on the TCR CDR3. TCRdb fed the multiplex PCR reads into MiXCR, producing one record per CDR3 protein. This table has fewer than 350,000 distinct CDR3 sequences, about 14% appearing once. What was sequenced was blood. These receptors were collected from a woman aged 25 to 39 with Graves' hyperthyroidism that later progressed to Graves' ophthalmopathy.

This clonotype was counted ten times or more. This chain uses TRBV7-9 with TRBJ1-2; D gene ambiguous. V shed 2 bases and J shed 3 bases, with 10 bases lying between them. This CDR3 comprises 14 residues. Germline-derived CDR1 and CDR2 are SEHNR and FQNEAQ (reference sequence). The CDR3 sequence: CASSLPRVDYGYTF. The DNA for the CDR3 is TGTGCCAGCAGCTTACCCCGAGTCGACTATGGCTACACCTTC.

The table lists this clonotype with many counts. This chain uses TRBV20-1 with TRBJ2-7, with D perhaps assigned TRBD1 or TRBD2 (5 bases each). CDR3 length: 19 amino acids. V lost 0 bases and J lost 4, with 28 bases in between. The germline gives CDR1 DFQATT, CDR2 SNEGSKA (reference sequence). DNA of the CDR3: TGCAGTGCTAGAGATTTAGGGGCCAGAGAGGGTCGCGGTGTTTACGAGCAGTACTTC. It codes for CSARDLGAREGRGVYEQYF.

Turning to this clonotype: A single base separates this from a much larger clone, so it may be a read error. The chain couples TRBV28 to TRBJ1-1; D possibly corresponds to TRBD1 (6 bases). Trimming removed 3 bases at V and 10 bases at J, with 15 bases between. The CDR3 is 13 residues long. The germline V gene encodes CDR1 MDHEN and CDR2 SYDVKM. The CDR3 bases are TGTGCCAGCAGTTTGAGGACAGAGGGGCCAGCTTTCTTT. The encoded protein is CASSLRTEGPAFF.

V gene TRBV19 combines with J gene TRBJ2-2; no firm D call. The V end was cut by 3 bases, the J end by 4 bases, with 6 bases between. Germline V gene data show CDR1 as LNHDA and CDR2 as SQIVND (reference sequence). The CDR3 length is 13 residues. The CDR3 sequence is CASSIGTTGELFF. CDR3 DNA sequence: TGTGCCAGTAGTATCGGAACCACCGGGGAGCTGTTTTTT.

The chain recombines TRBV10-3 with TRBJ1-3; possibly TRBD1 for D (5 bases). V lost 6 bases to trimming and J lost 0 bases, with 15 bases between them. The germline V gene encodes CDR1 ENHRY and CDR2 SYGVKD. The CDR3 spans 16 residues. In nucleotides, the CDR3 is TGTGCCATCAGGGGGGACGCAGGGAACTCTGGAAACACCATATATTTT. Translation gives CAIRGDAGNSGNTIYF.

At least ten counts were recorded for this clonotype. The chain carries TRBV7-9 and TRBJ2-7, with no clear D. Germline V CDR1 and CDR2: SEHNR, FQNEAQ (reference sequence). The ends were cut back, 3 bases at V and 2 bases at J, with 8 bases in the middle. The CDR3 contains 13 residues. This chain's CDR3 is CASSFAVTYEQYF. CDR3 nucleotide sequence: TGTGCCAGCAGCTTCGCAGTTACCTACGAGCAGTACTTC.

This clonotype has at least ten counts. The chain couples TRBV20-1 to TRBJ1-2; D not resolved. The ends were cut back, 0 bases at V and 4 bases at J, with 9 bases in the middle. The CDR3 loop spans 13 amino acids. Germline V lookup: CDR1 DFQATT, CDR2 SNEGSKA (reference sequence). The CDR3 sequence: CSARDGKVYGYTF. The DNA for the CDR3 is TGCAGTGCTAGAGATGGCAAAGTCTATGGCTACACCTTC.

The sample holds a few counts of this clonotype. The chain uses TRBV4-1 and TRBJ2-2; no reliable D call. The CDR3 is 15 amino acids. Trimming stripped 0 bases from V and 6 bases from J, with 11 bases between. In germline, CDR1 is MGHRA, CDR2 YSYEKL. CDR3 DNA sequence: TGCGCCAGCAGCCAAGATGGGGTGTTCGCCGGGGAGCTGTTTTTT. It codes for CASSQDGVFAGELFF.

This clonotype was counted many times. The J gene is TRBJ1-1, the V gene TRBV2; D possibly corresponds to TRBD1 (6 bases). This CDR3 has 11 amino acids. Germline V gene lookup returns CDR1 SNHLY and CDR2 FYNNEI. The V and J ends lost 6 bases and 5 bases respectively, with 7 bases between them. The CDR3 coding sequence is TGTGCCAGCAGACAGGGAACTGAAGCTTTCTTT. Residues: CASRQGTEAFF.

The chain joins TRBV4-3 to TRBJ2-7, with D perhaps TRBD2 (5 bases). V gave up 5 bases and J gave up 3 bases, with 14 bases separating them. The germline CDR1 and CDR2 sequences are LGHNA and YSLEER. This CDR3 spans 14 amino acids. The CDR3 DNA reads as TGCGCCAGCAGCGACGGGGTAAAAAACTACGAGCAGTACTTC. Translated, it gives CASSDGVKNYEQYF.

This clonotype appeared many times. The genes are TRBV30 and TRBJ2-1, with 9 bases fitting TRBD2. The CDR3 sequence is 14 residues long. Germline V CDR1 and CDR2: GTSNPN, SVGIG (reference sequence). Trimming took 2 bases from V and 9 from J; bases not matched to a gene: 8. The CDR3: CAWSTGLANFEQFF. CDR3 coding DNA: TGTGCCTGGAGTACGGGACTAGCAAATTTTGAGCAGTTCTTC.

This clonotype showed up many times. The chain is built from TRBV6-1 and TRBJ2-5, with 14 bases lining up with TRBD2. The CDR3 is 18 residues long. J gave up 4 bases and V 6 bases, and 13 bases lay outside the gene matches. Germline lookup yields CDR1 MNHNS and CDR2 SASEGT. DNA for the CDR3: TGTGCCAGCAGACTTAGTTGGGGACTAGCGGGAGAGGGAGAGACCCAGTACTTC. It encodes CASRLSWGLAGEGETQYF.

This clonotype was observed a single time. The gene calls are TRBV11-2 and TRBJ2-5; D may match TRBD1 or TRBD2 (5 bases each). The CDR3 has 14 amino acids. Germline CDR1 and CDR2: SGHAT and FQNNGV. The V gene lost 5 bases and the J gene lost 5 bases, with 15 bases spanning the gap. CDR3 coding DNA: TGTGCCAGCAGCGGGCACCCGGGACGGGAGACCCAGTACTTC. It translates to CASSGHPGRETQYF. Full variable domain (rest looked up from reference TRBV11-2 and TRBJ2-5): EAGVAQSPRYKIIEKRQSVAFWCNPISGHATLYWYQQILGQGPKLLIQFQNNGVVDDSQLPKDRFSAERLKGVDSTLKIQPAKLEDSAVYLCASSGHPGRETQYFGPGTRLLVL.

CDR3 sequence reads: CASSRRDRSEAFF. CDR3 nucleotide sequence: TGTGCCAGCAGTCGCCGGGACAGGAGTGAAGCTTTCTTT. This rearrangement joins TRBV6-1 to TRBJ1-1; 8 bases agree with TRBD1. Germline CDR1 is MNHNS and CDR2 is SASEGT. V lost 5 bases to trimming and J lost 7 bases; unmatched junction nucleotides: 6. The CDR3 consists of 13 residues.

This clonotype appeared many times. This rearrangement joins TRBV11-2 to TRBJ2-3; 11 bases align to TRBD2. CDR3 length: 14 amino acids. V shed 8 bases and J 8 bases; nucleotides not matched to a gene: 9. Looked up from germline, CDR1 is SGHAT and CDR2 is FQNNGV. The CDR3 DNA reads as TGTGCCAGCGGAAATAGCGGGAGGGCCGTTACGCAGTATTTT. Residues: CASGNSGRAVTQYF.

In its sample, this clonotype was seen many times. This chain uses TRBV20-1 with TRBJ2-7; D is perhaps TRBD2 (6 bases). V gave up 5 bases and J gave up 1 base, with 12 bases separating them. The length of the CDR3 is 13 residues. In germline, CDR1 is DFQATT, CDR2 SNEGSKA (reference sequence). This chain's CDR3 is CSAFSGGSYEQYF. The CDR3 bases are TGCAGTGCTTTCTCCGGGGGTTCCTACGAGCAGTACTTC.

This clonotype was seen many times. V usage is TRBV25-1 and J usage is TRBJ2-7; 10 bases line up with TRBD1. CDR1 is MGHDK, CDR2 SYGVNS, per germline. The V gene end was trimmed by 3 bases and the J gene end by 5 bases; junction bases not matched to a gene: 4. The CDR3 runs 14 residues. CDR3 bases: TGTGCCAGCAGTGACAGACAGGGGGCTGACGAGCAGTACTTC. This sequence encodes CASSDRQGADEQYF.

This clonotype was counted many times. The gene calls are TRBV3-1 and TRBJ2-1; D gene uncertain. CDR1 and CDR2 from the germline V gene are LGHDT and YNNKEL (reference sequence). V was clipped by 0 bases and J by 7 bases, with 10 bases between them. This CDR3 contains 14 residues. CDR3 DNA: TGTGCCAGCAGCCAAGAAGGAAGGGTGAATGAGCAGTTCTTC. Residues: CASSQEGRVNEQFF.